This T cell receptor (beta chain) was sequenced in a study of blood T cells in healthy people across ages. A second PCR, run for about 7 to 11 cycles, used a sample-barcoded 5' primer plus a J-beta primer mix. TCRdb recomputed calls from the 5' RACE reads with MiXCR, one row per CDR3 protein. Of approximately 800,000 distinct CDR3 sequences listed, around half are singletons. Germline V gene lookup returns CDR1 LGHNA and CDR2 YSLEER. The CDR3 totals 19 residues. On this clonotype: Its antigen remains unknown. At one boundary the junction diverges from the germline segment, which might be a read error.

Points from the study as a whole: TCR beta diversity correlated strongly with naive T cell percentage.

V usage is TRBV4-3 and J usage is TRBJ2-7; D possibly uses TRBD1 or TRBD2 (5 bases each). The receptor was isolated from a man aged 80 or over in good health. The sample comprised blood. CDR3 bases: TGCGCCAGCAGCCAAGATGTCCGAGGGGAGCGGCCTTCCCCCTACAAGCAGTACTTC. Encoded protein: CASSQDVRGERPSPYKQYF.